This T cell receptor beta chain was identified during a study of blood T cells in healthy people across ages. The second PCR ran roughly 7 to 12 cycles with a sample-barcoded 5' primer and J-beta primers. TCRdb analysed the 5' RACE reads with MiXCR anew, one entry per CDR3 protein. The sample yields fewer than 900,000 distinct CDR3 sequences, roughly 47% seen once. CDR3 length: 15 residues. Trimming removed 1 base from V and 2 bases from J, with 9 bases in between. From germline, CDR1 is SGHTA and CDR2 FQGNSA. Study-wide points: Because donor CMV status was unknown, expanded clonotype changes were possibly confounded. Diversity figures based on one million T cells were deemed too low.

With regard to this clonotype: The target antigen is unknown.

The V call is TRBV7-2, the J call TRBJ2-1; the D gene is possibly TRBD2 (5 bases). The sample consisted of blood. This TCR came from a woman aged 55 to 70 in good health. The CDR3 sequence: CASSLDSDPYNEQFF. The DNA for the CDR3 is TGTGCCAGCAGCTTAGATAGCGACCCCTACAATGAGCAGTTCTTC.